Sample share makes the clone carrying this TCR beta chain medium-sized. What it binds is unknown. Ipilimumab-mediated CTLA-4 blockade plus focal radiation was given to patients having chemo-refractory metastatic non-small-cell lung cancer. Here immunoSEQ multiplex PCR was the method, and the copy in TCRdb shows in-frame clones only, minus some. The repertoire includes 53,000 or so clones, around 77% of them detected once, and approximately 10% sits in the top ten. This sample was included in a study of radiotherapy plus CTLA-4 blockade in lung cancer. Study results and limitations: Expansion in blood of tumor-derived TCR clones was seen after radiotherapy plus ipilimumab.

V lost 5 bases and J 0 bases, leaving 11 bases between the germline ends. The CDR3 length is 14 residues. Germline CDR1 is ENHRY and CDR2 is SYGVKD. The sequence was collected from a human donor with non-small cell lung cancer who had stable disease on radiotherapy plus ipilimumab. Material: peripheral blood, obtained from a patient treated with radiotherapy plus ipilimumab. The chain couples TRBV10-3 to TRBJ2-7; D unresolved. CDR3 sequence: CAISRPASSYEQYF. The CDR3 bases are TGTGCCATCAGTAGGCCGGCGAGCTCCTACGAGCAGTACTTC.